Below, 24 T cell receptor beta chains from the same sample are listed, as sequenced in a study of blood T cell repertoires in COVID-19. Sequencing used immunoSEQ multiplex PCR; TCRdb keeps in-frame clones, though not all of them. The profile shows 220,000 or so clones, about 83% of them singletons. Sequenced material: PBMCs or T cells enriched from blood (not recorded which). The receptors were gathered from a woman aged 45-65 years who had recovered from COVID-19.

This chain uses TRBV25-1 with TRBJ2-5, with 8 bases fitting TRBD2. Germline V CDR1 and CDR2: MGHDK, SYGVNS. After removal of 4 bases from V and 3 bases from J, the junction contained 7 bases not matched to a gene. The CDR3 totals 15 residues. The CDR3 spells CASSGGGGLEETQYF. CDR3 nucleotide sequence: TGTGCCAGCAGTGGGGGCGGGGGGTTAGAAGAGACCCAGTACTTC.

The rearrangement joins TRBV15 to TRBJ2-5, with TRBD2 matching over 7 bases. V shed 1 base, J shed 4 bases, and the junction held 12 bases outside the gene matches. Germline values: CDR1 LNHNV, CDR2 YYDKDF (reference sequence). This CDR3 contains 17 residues. CDR3 loop: CATSRGGMGGVLETQYF. DNA for the CDR3: TGTGCCACCAGCAGAGGGGGAATGGGAGGGGTTTTAGAGACCCAGTACTTC.

The chain uses TRBV19 and TRBJ1-2; no clear D gene. The CDR3 spans 15 residues. V gave up 0 bases and J gave up 6 bases, with 14 bases separating them. CDR1 and CDR2 (germline): LNHDA, SQIVND (reference sequence). CDR3 bases: TGTGCCAGTAGTATAGATCTTGGGGAGTTGAATGGCTACACCTTC. Translating it yields CASSIDLGELNGYTF.

V and J are TRBV30 and TRBJ1-1; TRBD1 might be the D (6 bases). This CDR3 has 13 residues. V lost 8 bases, J lost 1 base, and 14 bases lay in between. The germline V gene has CDR1 GTSNPN and CDR2 SVGIG (reference sequence). In nucleotides, the CDR3 is TGTGCCCGCCGGGGACACCCGAACACTGAAGCTTTCTTT. As protein: CARRGHPNTEAFF.

V is TRBV6-5 and J is TRBJ1-2; TRBD1 is a possible D gene (5 bases). V lost 6 bases and J 4 bases, leaving 9 bases between the germline ends. In germline, CDR1 is MNHEY, CDR2 SVGAGI. The CDR3 has 12 residues. The DNA for the CDR3 is TGTGCCAGCAGCCAGGACACCTATGGCTACACCTTC. Translation: CASSQDTYGYTF.

The gene calls are TRBV6-2 or TRBV6-3 and TRBJ1-1, with a weak D call TRBD1 (6 bases). CDR3 length equals 12 residues. Germline V gene lookup returns CDR1 MNHEY and CDR2 SVGEGT. Trimming stripped 6 bases from V and 5 bases from J, with 10 bases between. CDR3 region: CASSVDRTEAFF. CDR3 sequence (DNA): TGTGCCAGCAGCGTAGACAGGACTGAAGCTTTCTTT.

This clone has just one count. The V call is TRBV5-1, the J call TRBJ1-1; D ambiguous. Trimming removed 0 bases from V and 1 base from J, with 4 bases in between. The germline V gene has CDR1 SGHRS and CDR2 YFSETQ. CDR3 length equals 13 residues. CDR3 amino acids: CASSLAGNTEAFF. The CDR3 nucleotides are TGCGCCAGCAGCTTGGCGGGGAACACTGAAGCTTTCTTT.

The chain uses TRBV9 and TRBJ2-3, with D unresolved. The V gene's germline CDR1 is SGDLS and CDR2 YYNGEE. With 2 bases removed from V and 1 base from J, the gap between germline ends came to 8 bases. The CDR3 loop spans 14 amino acids. CDR3 protein: CASSVQQGTDTQYF. DNA of the CDR3: TGTGCCAGCAGCGTTCAGCAGGGCACAGATACGCAGTATTTT.

The V call is TRBV5-8, the J call TRBJ2-7; D is uncertain. Per the germline V gene, CDR1 is SGHTS and CDR2 is YDEGEE. The V gene lost 4 bases and the J gene lost 3 bases, with 14 bases spanning the gap. The CDR3 is 14 amino acids. The CDR3 sequence: CASSGKSYDYEQYF. CDR3 nucleotide sequence: TGTGCCAGCAGCGGCAAATCTTACGACTACGAGCAGTACTTC. The entire variable domain, with the rest obtained from reference TRBV5-8 and TRBJ2-7, is as follows: EAGVTQSPTHLIKTRGQQATLRCSPISGHTSVYWYQQALGLGLQFLLWYDEGEERNRGNFPPRFSGRQFPNYSSELNVNALELEDSALYLCASSGKSYDYEQYFGPGTRLTVT.

This chain joins TRBV7-2 and TRBJ1-1; 11 nucleotides match TRBD1. CDR3 size: 15 residues. CDR1 SGHTA and CDR2 FQGNSA come from the germline V gene. Trimming took 5 bases from V and 5 from J; bases not matched to a gene: 7. CDR3 protein: CASSGQGALGTEAFF. Written as DNA, the CDR3 is TGTGCCAGCAGCGGACAGGGGGCTTTGGGAACTGAAGCTTTCTTT.

The V and J genes are TRBV11-3 and TRBJ1-2; D is unclear. The CDR3 is made up of 14 amino acids. Germline V gene data show CDR1 as SGHNT and CDR2 as YENEEA. Trimming removed 5 bases at V and 7 bases at J, with 17 bases between. The CDR3 DNA reads as TGTGCCAGCAGCCCACGCGGAAGAAACGGTGGCTACACCTTC. It codes for CASSPRGRNGGYTF.

The chain is built from TRBV28 and TRBJ2-7, with 13 bases that match TRBD2. CDR3 length equals 15 residues. Germline CDR1 reads MDHEN; CDR2 reads SYDVKM. Unmatched junction bases numbered 9, after V lost 5 bases and J lost 8 bases. The CDR3 DNA reads TGTGCCAGCAGTCGTGGGACTAGCGGGACCCGTCAGCAGTACTTC. The encoded protein is CASSRGTSGTRQQYF.

The chain couples TRBV5-1 to TRBJ1-6; unclear D gene. Germline V gene lookup returns CDR1 SGHRS and CDR2 YFSETQ. V was clipped by 0 bases and J by 3 bases, with 10 bases between them. The CDR3 has 16 amino acids. The DNA of the CDR3 is TGCGCCAGCAGCTTGGGACTTTTGAGCTATAATTCACCCCTCCACTTT. It translates to CASSLGLLSYNSPLHF.

The chain carries TRBV7-2 and TRBJ1-2, with a tentative D call TRBD1 (6 bases). With 5 bases removed from V and 5 bases from J, the gap between germline ends came to 15 bases. The CDR3 length is 14 residues. The germline V gene has CDR1 SGHTA and CDR2 FQGNSA. The chain's CDR3 is CASSGGQQLYGYTF. The CDR3 nucleotides read TGTGCCAGCAGCGGAGGACAGCAATTATATGGCTACACCTTC.

CDR3 nucleotides: TGTGCCAGCAGTTCCCAGGGGGCCGGCAATCAGCCCCAGCATTTT. This gives the protein CASSSQGAGNQPQHF. V is TRBV13 and J is TRBJ1-5; TRBD1 matches at 8 bases. The CDR3 length is 15 residues. V shed 6 bases, J shed 2 bases, and the junction held 6 bases outside the gene matches. CDR1 and CDR2 (germline): PRHDT, FYEKMQ (reference sequence). Supplemented by reference TRBV13 and TRBJ1-5, the full variable domain reads AAGVIQSPRHLIKEKRETATLKCYPIPRHDTVYWYQQGPGQDPQFLISFYEKMQSDKGSIPDRFSAQQFSDYHSELNMSSLELGDSALYFCASSSQGAGNQPQHFGDGTRLSIL.

The chain combines TRBV28 with TRBJ1-5; TRBD1 agrees at 9 bases. CDR1 MDHEN and CDR2 SYDVKM come from the germline V gene. The CDR3 runs to 15 residues. J was trimmed by 11 bases and V by 7 bases; bases with no gene match: 15. The CDR3 loop reads CASMGTGSFWRSQHF. CDR3 DNA sequence: TGTGCCAGCATGGGGACAGGGTCCTTTTGGCGGTCCCAGCATTTT.

The V gene is TRBV6-6, the J gene TRBJ1-5; no reliable D call. There are 16 residues in the CDR3. V lost 7 bases to trimming and J lost 6 bases, with 22 bases between them. Germline V gene data show CDR1 as MNHNY and CDR2 as SVGAGI (reference sequence). The CDR3 is CASTDVTVGRGQPQHF. The CDR3 bases are TGTGCCAGCACCGACGTTACAGTAGGGCGGGGTCAGCCCCAGCATTTT.

This chain uses TRBV4-3 with TRBJ1-6; perhaps TRBD1 as D (5 bases). Trimming pared 1 base from V and 8 bases from J, leaving 12 bases between. The germline gives CDR1 LGHNA, CDR2 YSLEER. This CDR3 contains 15 residues. The CDR3 nucleotides read TGCGCCAGCAGCCAAGTTGGGGGGAAGGATTCACCCCTCCACTTT. Translating it yields CASSQVGGKDSPLHF.

This clone is classed as medium-sized. The rearrangement uses TRBV23-1 and TRBJ2-5; 8 positions match TRBD2. TRBV23-1 is noted as an ORF with a role that remains uncertain. CDR3 length equals 18 residues. The ends lost 7 bases at V and 5 bases at J; junction bases unmatched: 21. The CDR3 DNA reads as TGCGCCAGCACGGGGGGGATAGCGGGGCCCCGACCTGCGGAGACCCAGTACTTC. The encoded protein is CASTGGIAGPRPAETQYF.

The chain recombines TRBV27 with TRBJ2-1; TRBD2 agrees at 12 bases. J was trimmed by 9 bases and V by 10 bases; bases with no gene match: 4. The germline gives CDR1 MNHEY, CDR2 SMNVEV (reference sequence). This CDR3 is 12 amino acids long. In DNA form, the CDR3 reads TGTGCCAAACGGACTAGCGGGACTGAGCAGTTCTTC. Protein product: CAKRTSGTEQFF.

V gene TRBV29-1 combines with J gene TRBJ2-7; the D gene is possibly TRBD2 (6 bases). Between the trimmed V and J ends, which lost 2 bases and 7 bases, there was a span of 15 bases. Germline V gene lookup returns CDR1 SQVTM and CDR2 ANQGSEA. This CDR3 contains 13 residues. The CDR3: CSVEKVTGTEQYF. The CDR3 DNA is TGCAGCGTTGAAAAGGTTACCGGGACTGAGCAGTACTTC.

This chain links TRBV27 with TRBJ1-5; D is possibly TRBD1 (5 bases). The CDR3 is 16 residues long. V lost 6 bases and J lost 0, with 15 bases in between. The germline gives CDR1 MNHEY, CDR2 SMNVEV (reference sequence). The CDR3 DNA reads as TGTGCCAGCAGGGCATATTCGGGGGATAGCAATCAGCCCCAGCATTTT. This encodes CASRAYSGDSNQPQHF.

The rearrangement links TRBV11-3 to TRBJ2-5; perhaps TRBD2 as D (5 bases). V dropped 11 bases and J dropped 2 bases, with 18 bases sitting between them. Germline CDR1 reads SGHNT; CDR2 reads YENEEA. This CDR3 has 14 amino acids. CDR3: CACSRAAVQETQYF. CDR3 nucleotides: TGTGCCTGCTCAAGGGCAGCGGTACAAGAGACCCAGTACTTC.

The rearrangement joins TRBV19 to TRBJ1-2; 9 bases line up with TRBD1. The germline V gene encodes CDR1 LNHDA and CDR2 SQIVND (reference sequence). The junction had 16 bases not matched to a gene; V was cut back by 1 base and J by 4 bases. The CDR3 has 19 residues. CDR3 amino acids: CASSIVGTGPKLLSYGYTF. The CDR3 DNA reads as TGTGCCAGTAGTATAGTCGGGACAGGGCCCAAACTTTTAAGCTATGGCTACACCTTC.